This T cell receptor beta chain came from a study of identical twins. At least ten counts were recorded for this clonotype. The antigen is undetermined. With V trimmed by 7 bases and J by 2 bases, 7 bases remained unmatched. The CDR3 contains 15 residues. Findings and caveats of the study: Among beta out-of-frame sequences, excess sharing between twins appeared weaker.

MiXCR was run by TCRdb on the 5' RACE reads, yielding one entry per CDR3 protein. The table includes under 300,000 distinct CDR3 sequences, 6.5% detected once. These data were also filed under a second study, of T cells expressing NK-cell markers. This second study notes: Seven sequenced donors out of eight were HCMV-seropositive, one seronegative. The CD3+CD56-NKG2C+ fraction of a handful of donors was also led by these clonotypes.

The rearrangement uses TRBV12-3 or TRBV12-4 and TRBJ1-5; 8 nucleotides agree with TRBD1. The receptor's source is a woman in her late teens or twenties in good health. Material for sequencing was CD8+ T cells sorted from blood. The CDR3 nucleotides are TGTGCCAGCACCGACGGACAGGGCGGCAATCAGCCCCAGCATTTT. This codes for CASTDGQGGNQPQHF.